A single sample is the source of the 9 T cell receptor beta chains below, sequenced in a study of OX40 agonist ivuxolimab in advanced cancers. Sequencing used immunoSEQ multiplex PCR; TCRdb keeps in-frame clones, though not all of them. This repertoire shows about 68,000 clones, approximately 87% found once; its top ten account for 0.68%. Here the sequenced sample was CD4+ or CD8+ T cells sorted from blood, taken in a trial of the OX40 agonist ivuxolimab. The receptors derive from an adult with an advanced solid tumor such as melanoma, head and neck, liver or kidney cancer.

The chain joins TRBV6-5 to TRBJ1-4, with D hard to call. The CDR3 has 15 amino acids. Germline CDR1 is MNHEY and CDR2 is SVGAGI. V was trimmed by 6 bases and J by 0 bases, leaving 11 bases between them. CDR3 nucleotides: TGTGCCAGCAGCCTAAACCGTGCAACTAATGAAAAACTGTTTTTT. Translated: CASSLNRATNEKLFF.

This sequence joins TRBV18 and TRBJ2-3, with 10 positions matching TRBD1. Germline trimming cut 6 bases from V and 3 bases from J; bases unmatched to any gene: 9. This CDR3 contains 16 residues. The V gene's germline CDR1 is KGHSH and CDR2 LQKENI. The chain's CDR3 is CASSSQPGQGTDTQYF. Here the CDR3 DNA reads TGTGCCAGCTCGTCGCAGCCGGGACAGGGGACAGATACGCAGTATTTT.

This chain joins TRBV11-2 and TRBJ2-5; 8 bases fit TRBD1. This CDR3 region has 14 residues. V was clipped by 3 bases and J by 2 bases; unmatched bases: 2. The germline V gene has CDR1 SGHAT and CDR2 FQNNGV. The chain's CDR3 is CASSFNRGQETQYF. The CDR3 bases are TGTGCCAGCAGCTTTAACAGGGGGCAAGAGACCCAGTACTTC.

In this sample, this clone turned up a few times. The genes are TRBV10-3 and TRBJ1-2; 10 positions match TRBD1. The CDR3 sequence is 16 residues long. Germline V lookup: CDR1 ENHRY, CDR2 SYGVKD. J was trimmed by 5 bases and V by 6 bases; bases with no gene match: 12. The DNA for the CDR3 is TGTGCCATCAGCGACCCGGGACAGGGGTATGGGTATGGCTACACCTTC. It translates to CAISDPGQGYGYGYTF.

The chain has TRBV6-1 and TRBJ2-5; 9 bases are a match to TRBD1. The germline CDR1 and CDR2 sequences are MNHNS and SASEGT. The CDR3 has 14 amino acids. Losses at the gene ends were 6 bases for V and 4 bases for J; bases not matched to a gene: 6. The CDR3 DNA reads as TGTGCCAGCAGGGAAACAGGGGGCGCAGAGACCCAGTACTTC. Residues: CASRETGGAETQYF.

The chain has TRBV18 and TRBJ1-5; D might be TRBD1 (5 bases). Trimming left V 3 bases short and J 8 bases short, with 11 bases between. CDR1 is KGHSH, CDR2 LQKENI, per germline. The CDR3 loop spans 13 amino acids. The CDR3 spells CASSPSGPEPQHF. CDR3 in DNA: TGTGCCAGCTCACCCTCAGGGCCAGAGCCCCAGCATTTT.

This clone appeared a single time. Distinct nucleotide sequences in the sample also encode this CDR3. V is TRBV28 and J is TRBJ2-7, with TRBD1 identical over 7 bases. The CDR3 consists of 16 residues. V trimming: 6 bases; J trimming: 4 bases; junction bases outside the gene matches: 15. Germline CDR1 is MDHEN and CDR2 is SYDVKM. This chain's CDR3 is CASSDITGDAAYEQYF. In nucleotides, the CDR3 is TGTGCCAGCAGCGATATAACAGGGGATGCGGCTTACGAGCAGTACTTC.

This CDR3 reads CASRAHGVGGNTIYF. In nucleotides, the CDR3 is TGTGCCAGTAGAGCCCACGGGGTCGGAGGAAACACCATATATTTT. This chain uses TRBV19 with TRBJ1-3; D is undetermined. Trimming took off 6 bases at V and 4 bases at J, with 16 bases between the two ends. This CDR3 comprises 15 residues. CDR1 LNHDA and CDR2 SQIVND come from the germline V gene (reference sequence). The full variable domain, with the rest looked up from reference TRBV19 and TRBJ1-3, is DGGITQSPKYLFRKEGQNVTLSCEQNLNHDAMYWYRQDPGQGLRLIYYSQIVNDFQKGDIAEGYSVSREKKESFPLTVTSAQKNPTAFYLCASRAHGVGGNTIYFGEGSWLTVV.

V usage is TRBV6-6 and J usage is TRBJ2-7; D possibly corresponds to TRBD2 (6 bases). The CDR3 totals 16 residues. Germline CDR1 MNHNY, CDR2 SVGAGI (reference sequence). The germline V and J ends were trimmed by 4 bases and 2 bases, with 18 bases remaining between them. The CDR3 DNA sequence: TGTGCCAGCAGTTCCCCCTGGTGGGGGGACGCCTACGAGCAGTACTTC. It codes for CASSSPWWGDAYEQYF.